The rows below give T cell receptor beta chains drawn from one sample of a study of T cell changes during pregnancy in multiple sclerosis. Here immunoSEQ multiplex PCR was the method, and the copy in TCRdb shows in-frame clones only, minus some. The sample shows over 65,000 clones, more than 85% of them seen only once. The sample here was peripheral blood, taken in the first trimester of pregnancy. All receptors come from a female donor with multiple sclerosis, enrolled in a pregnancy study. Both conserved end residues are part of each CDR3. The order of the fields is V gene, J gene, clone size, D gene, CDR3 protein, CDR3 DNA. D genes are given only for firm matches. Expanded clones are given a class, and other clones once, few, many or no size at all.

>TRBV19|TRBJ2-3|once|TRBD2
CAGSPNGGETQYF
TGTGCCGGGTCCCCTAATGGGGGGGAGACGCAGTATTTT
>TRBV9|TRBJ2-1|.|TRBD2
CASSVGIAGPTEQFF
TGTGCCAGCAGCGTAGGGATAGCGGGGCCGACTGAGCAGTTCTTC
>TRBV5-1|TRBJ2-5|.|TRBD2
CASSGGDLQETQYF
TGCGCCAGCAGCGGGGGGGACTTACAAGAGACCCAGTACTTC
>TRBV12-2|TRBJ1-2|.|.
CASRSRRQEVYGYTF
TGTGCAAGTCGCTCCCGGCGGCAGGAGGTTTATGGCTACACCTTC
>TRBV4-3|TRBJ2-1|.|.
CASSQDSGGTSFHSYNEQFF
TGCGCCAGCAGCCAAGATTCTGGAGGGACCAGCTTCCATTCCTACAATGAGCAGTTCTTC
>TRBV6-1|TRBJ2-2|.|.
CASRQSFNTGELFF
TGTGCCAGCAGGCAGTCTTTTAACACCGGGGAGCTGTTTTTT
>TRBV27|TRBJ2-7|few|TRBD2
CASSFSGRVYEQYF
TGTGCCAGCAGTTTTAGCGGGAGGGTTTACGAGCAGTACTTC
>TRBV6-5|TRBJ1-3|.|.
CASSYEEGNTIYF
TGTGCCAGCAGTTACGAGGAAGGAAACACCATATATTTT
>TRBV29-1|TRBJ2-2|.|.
CSVTPNTGELFF
TGCAGCGTGACACCGAACACCGGGGAGCTGTTTTTT
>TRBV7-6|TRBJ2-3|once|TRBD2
CASSLGLAGGASTDTQYF
TGTGCCAGCAGCTTAGGACTAGCGGGGGGAGCTAGCACAGATACGCAGTATTTT
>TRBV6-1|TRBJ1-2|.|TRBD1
CASSEQGAQARYGYTF
TGTGCCAGCAGTGAACAGGGGGCCCAAGCTAGGTATGGCTACACCTTC
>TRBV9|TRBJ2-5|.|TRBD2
CASSVELAGRVETQYF
TGTGCCAGCAGCGTAGAACTAGCGGGGAGGGTGGAGACCCAGTACTTC
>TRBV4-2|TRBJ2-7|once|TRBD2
CASSQGRLAGAYEQYF
TGTGCCAGCAGCCAAGGGCGGCTAGCGGGAGCCTACGAGCAGTACTTC